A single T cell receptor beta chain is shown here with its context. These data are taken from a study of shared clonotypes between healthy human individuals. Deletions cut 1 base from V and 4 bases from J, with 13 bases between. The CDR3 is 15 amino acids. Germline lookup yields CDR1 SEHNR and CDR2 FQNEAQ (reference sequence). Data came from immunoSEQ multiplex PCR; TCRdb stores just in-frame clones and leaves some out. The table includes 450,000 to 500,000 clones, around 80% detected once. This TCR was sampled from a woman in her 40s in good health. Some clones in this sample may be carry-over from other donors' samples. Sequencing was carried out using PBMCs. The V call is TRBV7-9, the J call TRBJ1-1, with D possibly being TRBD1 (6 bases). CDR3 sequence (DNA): TGTGCCAGCAGCTTAGATGGGGGCGGTGGCACTGAAGCTTTCTTT. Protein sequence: CASSLDGGGGTEAFF.